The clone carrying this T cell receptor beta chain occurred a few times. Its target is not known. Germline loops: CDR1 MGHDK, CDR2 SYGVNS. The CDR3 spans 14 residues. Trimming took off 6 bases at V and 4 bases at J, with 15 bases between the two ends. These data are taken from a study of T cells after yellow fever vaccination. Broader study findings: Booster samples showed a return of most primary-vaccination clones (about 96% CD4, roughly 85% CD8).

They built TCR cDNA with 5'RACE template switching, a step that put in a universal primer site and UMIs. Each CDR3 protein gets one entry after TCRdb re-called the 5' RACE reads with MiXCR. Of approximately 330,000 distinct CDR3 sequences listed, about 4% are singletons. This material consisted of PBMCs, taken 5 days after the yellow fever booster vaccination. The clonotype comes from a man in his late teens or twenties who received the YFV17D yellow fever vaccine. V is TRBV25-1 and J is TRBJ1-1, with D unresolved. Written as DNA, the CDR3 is TGTGCCAGCAGCAGGACGGAGGCCATCACTGAAGCTTTCTTT. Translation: CASSRTEAITEAFF.